Included here is one TCR beta chain sequence, with context. TEMRA cells underwent FACS enrichment and CD8+ and CD4+ T cells underwent negative isolation. RNA was extracted with the RNeasy kit, and a quantity of about 0.5 to 1 ug was reverse transcribed using random hexamers. Amplification of the TCR beta CDR3 was carried out by immunoSEQ multiplex PCR, which spanned a total of 54 Vbeta and 13 Jbeta segments. MiXCR, run by TCRdb on the immunoSEQ multiplex PCR reads, gives a single entry per CDR3 protein. Among 150,000 to 200,000 distinct CDR3 sequences listed, approximately 93% were seen once. This entry comes from a study of CD8 T cells in Susac syndrome. Germline V lookup: CDR1 LGHNA, CDR2 YSLEER. The CDR3 length is 15 residues. With 2 bases removed from V and 5 bases from J, the gap between germline ends came to 13 bases.

The source material was CD4+ T cells from PBMCs. The chain has TRBV4-3 and TRBJ2-1, with D possibly TRBD2 on 5 matching bases. The receptor was isolated from a human donor in good health. CDR3 loop: CASSQITSGHNEQFF. CDR3 coding DNA: TGCGCCAGCAGCCAAATCACTAGTGGGCACAATGAGCAGTTCTTC.